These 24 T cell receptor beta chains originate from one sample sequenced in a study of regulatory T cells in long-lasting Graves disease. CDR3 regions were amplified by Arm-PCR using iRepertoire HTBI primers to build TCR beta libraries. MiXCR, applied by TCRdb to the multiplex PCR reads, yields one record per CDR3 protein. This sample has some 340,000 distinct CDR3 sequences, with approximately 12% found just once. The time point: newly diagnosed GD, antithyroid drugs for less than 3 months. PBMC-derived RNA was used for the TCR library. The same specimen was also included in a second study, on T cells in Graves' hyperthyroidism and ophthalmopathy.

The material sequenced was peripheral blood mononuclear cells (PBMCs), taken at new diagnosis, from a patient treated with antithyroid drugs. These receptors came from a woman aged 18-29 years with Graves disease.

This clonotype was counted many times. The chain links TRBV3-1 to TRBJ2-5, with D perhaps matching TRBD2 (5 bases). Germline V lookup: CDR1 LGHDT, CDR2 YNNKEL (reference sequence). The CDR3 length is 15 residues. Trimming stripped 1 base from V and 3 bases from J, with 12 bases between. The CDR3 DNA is TGTGCCAGCAGCCAAGTTGGACTGCCCAAAGAGACCCAGTACTTC. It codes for CASSQVGLPKETQYF.

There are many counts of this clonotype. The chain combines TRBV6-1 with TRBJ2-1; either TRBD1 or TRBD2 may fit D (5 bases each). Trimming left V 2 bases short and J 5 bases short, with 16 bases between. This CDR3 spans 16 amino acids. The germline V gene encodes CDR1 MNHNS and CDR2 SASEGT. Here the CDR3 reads CASSEWGRPPDNEQFF. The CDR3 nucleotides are TGTGCCAGCAGTGAATGGGGACGTCCCCCGGACAATGAGCAGTTCTTC.

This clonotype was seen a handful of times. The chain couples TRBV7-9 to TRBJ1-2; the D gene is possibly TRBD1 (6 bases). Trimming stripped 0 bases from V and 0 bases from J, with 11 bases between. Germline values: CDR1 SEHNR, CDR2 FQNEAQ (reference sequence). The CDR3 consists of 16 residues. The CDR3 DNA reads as TGTGCCAGCAGCTTAGCGTTACAGGGAGCTAACTATGGCTACACCTTC. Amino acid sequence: CASSLALQGANYGYTF.

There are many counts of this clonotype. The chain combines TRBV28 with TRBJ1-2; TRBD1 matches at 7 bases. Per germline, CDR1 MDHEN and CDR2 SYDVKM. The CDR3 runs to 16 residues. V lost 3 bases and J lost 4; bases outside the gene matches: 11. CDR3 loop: CASSFWTGRELYGYTF. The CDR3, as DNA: TGTGCCAGCAGTTTCTGGACAGGCCGCGAGCTCTATGGCTACACCTTC.

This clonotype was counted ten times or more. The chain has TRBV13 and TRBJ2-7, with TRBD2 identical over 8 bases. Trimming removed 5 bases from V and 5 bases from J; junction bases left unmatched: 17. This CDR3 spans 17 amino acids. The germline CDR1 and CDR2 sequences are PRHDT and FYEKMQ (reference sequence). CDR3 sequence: CASSARAGDPGMDEQYF. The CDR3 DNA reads TGTGCCAGCAGCGCCCGAGCGGGAGACCCCGGTATGGACGAGCAGTACTTC.

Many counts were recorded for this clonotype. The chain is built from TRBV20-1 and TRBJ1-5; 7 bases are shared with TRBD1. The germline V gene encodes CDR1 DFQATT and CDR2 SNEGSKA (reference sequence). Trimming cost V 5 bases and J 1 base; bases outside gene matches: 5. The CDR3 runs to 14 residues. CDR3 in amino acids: CSAGRDRSNQPQHF. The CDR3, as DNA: TGCAGTGCTGGGCGGGACAGAAGCAATCAGCCCCAGCATTTT.

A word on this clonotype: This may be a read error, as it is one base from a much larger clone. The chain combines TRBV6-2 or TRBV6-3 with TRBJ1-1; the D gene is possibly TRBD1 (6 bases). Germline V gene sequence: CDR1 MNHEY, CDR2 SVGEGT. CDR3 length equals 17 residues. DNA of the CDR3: TGTGTCAGCCCAGTTACGGTACAGGGTGGGATGAACACTGAAGCTTTCTTT. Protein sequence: CVSPVTVQGGMNTEAFF.

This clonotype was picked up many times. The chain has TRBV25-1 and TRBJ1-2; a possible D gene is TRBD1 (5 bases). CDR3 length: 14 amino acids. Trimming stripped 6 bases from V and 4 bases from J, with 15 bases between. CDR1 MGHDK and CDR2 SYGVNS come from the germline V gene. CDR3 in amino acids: CASRTDGGIYGYTF. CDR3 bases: TGTGCCAGCAGAACCGACGGGGGAATCTATGGCTACACCTTC.

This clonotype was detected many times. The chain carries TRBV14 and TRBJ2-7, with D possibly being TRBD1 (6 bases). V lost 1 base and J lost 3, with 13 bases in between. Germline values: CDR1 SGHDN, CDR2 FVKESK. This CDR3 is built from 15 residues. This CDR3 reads CASSQGQAPVYEQYV. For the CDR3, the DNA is TGTGCCAGCAGCCAAGGACAGGCACCCGTCTACGAGCAGTACGTC.

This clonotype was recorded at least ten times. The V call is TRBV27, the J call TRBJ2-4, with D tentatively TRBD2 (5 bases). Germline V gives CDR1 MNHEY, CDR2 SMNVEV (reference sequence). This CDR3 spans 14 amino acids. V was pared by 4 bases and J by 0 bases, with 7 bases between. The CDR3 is CASSSGLAKNIQYF. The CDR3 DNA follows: TGTGCCAGCAGTTCCGGACTAGCCAAAAACATTCAGTACTTC.

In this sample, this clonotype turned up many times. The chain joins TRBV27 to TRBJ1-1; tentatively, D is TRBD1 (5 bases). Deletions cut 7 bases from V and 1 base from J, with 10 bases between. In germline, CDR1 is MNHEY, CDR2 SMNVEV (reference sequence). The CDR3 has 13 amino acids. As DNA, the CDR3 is TGTGCCAGCACTGGGGGGTCGAACACTGAAGCTTTCTTT. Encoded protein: CASTGGSNTEAFF.

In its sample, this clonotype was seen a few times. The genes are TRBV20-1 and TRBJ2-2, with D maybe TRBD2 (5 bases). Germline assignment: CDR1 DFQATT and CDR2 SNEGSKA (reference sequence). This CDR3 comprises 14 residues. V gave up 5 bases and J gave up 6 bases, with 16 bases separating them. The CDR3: CSAPIDREAGELFF. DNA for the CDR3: TGCAGTGCTCCCATAGATCGGGAAGCCGGGGAGCTGTTTTTT.

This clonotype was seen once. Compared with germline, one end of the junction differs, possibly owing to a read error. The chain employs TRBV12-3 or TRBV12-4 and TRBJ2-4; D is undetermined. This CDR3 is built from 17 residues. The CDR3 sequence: CAGSLETVMEPKNIQYF. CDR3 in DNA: TGTGCCGGCAGTTTAGAAACAGTTATGGAGCCCAAAAACATTCAGTACTTC.

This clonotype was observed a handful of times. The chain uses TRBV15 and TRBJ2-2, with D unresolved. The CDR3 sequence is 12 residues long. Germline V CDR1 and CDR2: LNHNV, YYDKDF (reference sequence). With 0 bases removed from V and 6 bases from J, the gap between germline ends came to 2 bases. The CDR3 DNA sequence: TGTGCCACCAGCAGAGAATCCGGGGAGCTGTTTTTT. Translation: CATSRESGELFF. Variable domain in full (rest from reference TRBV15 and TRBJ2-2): DAMVIQNPRYQVTQFGKPVTLSCSQTLNHNVMYWYQQKSSQAPKLLFHYYDKDFNNEADTPDNFQSRRPNTSFCFLDIRSPGLGDTAMYLCATSRESGELFFGEGSRLTVL.

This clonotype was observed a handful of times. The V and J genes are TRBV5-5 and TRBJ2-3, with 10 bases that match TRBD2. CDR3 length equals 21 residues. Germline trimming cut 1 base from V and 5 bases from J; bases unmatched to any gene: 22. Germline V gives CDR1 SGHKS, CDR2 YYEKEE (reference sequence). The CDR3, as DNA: TGTGCCAGCAGCTTGCCGTCGCGGAGCGGGAGGGCCCTTCCTCGCGGAGATACGCAGTATTTT. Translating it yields CASSLPSRSGRALPRGDTQYF. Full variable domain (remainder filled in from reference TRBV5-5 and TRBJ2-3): DAGVTQSPTHLIKTRGQQVTLRCSPISGHKSVSWYQQVLGQGPQFIFQYYEKEERGRGNFPDRFSARQFPNYSSELNVNALLLGDSALYLCASSLPSRSGRALPRGDTQYFGPGTRLTVL.

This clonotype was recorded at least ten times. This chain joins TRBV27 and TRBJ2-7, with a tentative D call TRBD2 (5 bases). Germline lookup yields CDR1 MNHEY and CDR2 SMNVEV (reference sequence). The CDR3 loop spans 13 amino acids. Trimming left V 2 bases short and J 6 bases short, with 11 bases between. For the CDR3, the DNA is TGTGCCAGCAGTTTAACTCGGGGTAGCGAGCAGTACTTC. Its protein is CASSLTRGSEQYF.

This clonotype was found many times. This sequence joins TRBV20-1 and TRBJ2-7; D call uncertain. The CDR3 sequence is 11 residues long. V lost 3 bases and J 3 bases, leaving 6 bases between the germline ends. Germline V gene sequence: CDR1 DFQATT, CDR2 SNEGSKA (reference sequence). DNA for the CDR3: TGCAGTGCTAGTTCGGACTACGAGCAGTACTTC. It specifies CSASSDYEQYF.

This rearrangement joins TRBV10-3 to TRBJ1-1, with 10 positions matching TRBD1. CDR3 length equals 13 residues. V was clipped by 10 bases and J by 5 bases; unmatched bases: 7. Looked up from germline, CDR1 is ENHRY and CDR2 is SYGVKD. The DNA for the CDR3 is TGTGCCACGGGACAGGGGTTGGCGACTGAAGCTTTCTTT. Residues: CATGQGLATEAFF.

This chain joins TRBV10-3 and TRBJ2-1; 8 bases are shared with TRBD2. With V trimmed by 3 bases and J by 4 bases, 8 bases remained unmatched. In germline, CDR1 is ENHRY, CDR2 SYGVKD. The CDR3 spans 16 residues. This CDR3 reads CAISEPLAGVYNEQFF. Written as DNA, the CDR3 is TGTGCCATCAGTGAACCTCTAGCGGGTGTATACAATGAGCAGTTCTTC.

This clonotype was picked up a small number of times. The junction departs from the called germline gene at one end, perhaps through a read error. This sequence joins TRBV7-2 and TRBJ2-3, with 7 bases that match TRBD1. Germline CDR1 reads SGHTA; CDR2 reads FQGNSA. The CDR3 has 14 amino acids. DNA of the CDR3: TGTGCCAGCAGTGACAGGGTCGGCACAGATACGCGGTATTTT. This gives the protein CASSDRVGTDTRYF. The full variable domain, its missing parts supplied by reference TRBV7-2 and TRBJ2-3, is GAGVSQSPSNKVTEKGKDVELRCDPISGHTALYWYRQSLGQGLEFLIYFQGNSAPDKSGLPSDRFSAERTGGSVSTLTIQRTQQEDSAVYLCASSDRVGTDTRYFGPGTRLTVL.

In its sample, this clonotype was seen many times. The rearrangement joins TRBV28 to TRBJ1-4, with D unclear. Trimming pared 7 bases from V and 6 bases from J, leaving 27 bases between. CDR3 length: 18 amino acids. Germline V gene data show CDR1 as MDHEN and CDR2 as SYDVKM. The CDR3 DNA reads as TGTGCCAGCATTCGCGCCGGGTTCCTCTCAACCCTCGATGAAAAACTGTTTTTT. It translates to CASIRAGFLSTLDEKLFF.

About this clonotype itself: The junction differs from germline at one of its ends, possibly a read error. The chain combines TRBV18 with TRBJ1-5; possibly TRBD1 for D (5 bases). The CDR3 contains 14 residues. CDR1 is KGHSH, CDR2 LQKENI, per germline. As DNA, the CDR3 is TGTGCCAGCTTACCACCGGGGGGAAGTCAGCCCCAGCATTTT. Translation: CASLPPGGSQPQHF.

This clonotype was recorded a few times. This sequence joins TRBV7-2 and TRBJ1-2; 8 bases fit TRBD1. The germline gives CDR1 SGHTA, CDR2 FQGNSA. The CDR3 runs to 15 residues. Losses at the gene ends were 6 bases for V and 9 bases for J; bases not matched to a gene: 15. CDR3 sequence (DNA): TGTGCCAGCAGAAAGGACAGGGAGGACTATGTTAGCTACACCTTC. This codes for CASRKDREDYVSYTF.

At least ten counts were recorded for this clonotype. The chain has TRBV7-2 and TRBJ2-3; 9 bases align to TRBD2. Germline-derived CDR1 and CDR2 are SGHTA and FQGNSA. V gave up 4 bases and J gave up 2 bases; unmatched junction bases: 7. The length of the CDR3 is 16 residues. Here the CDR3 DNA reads TGTGCCAGCAGCTCTAGAGCGGGGGGACCCACAGATACGCAGTATTTT. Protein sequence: CASSSRAGGPTDTQYF.